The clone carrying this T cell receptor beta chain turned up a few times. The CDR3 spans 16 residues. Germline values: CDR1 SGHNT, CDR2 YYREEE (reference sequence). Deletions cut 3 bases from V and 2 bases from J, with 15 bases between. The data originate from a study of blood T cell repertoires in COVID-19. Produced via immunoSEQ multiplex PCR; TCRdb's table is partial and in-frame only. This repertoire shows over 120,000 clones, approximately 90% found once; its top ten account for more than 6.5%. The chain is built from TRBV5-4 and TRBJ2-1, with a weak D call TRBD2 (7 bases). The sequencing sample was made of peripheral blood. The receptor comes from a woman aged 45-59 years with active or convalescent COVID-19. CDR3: CASSWGGREPYNEQFF. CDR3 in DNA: TGTGCCAGCAGCTGGGGGGGGCGGGAGCCCTACAATGAGCAGTTCTTC.